Sequencing of this T cell receptor (beta chain) was carried out in a study of CXCR3-negative and CXCR3-positive naive CD8 T cells. Study conclusions and caveats: The naive subsets expressed comparable surface CD5, and the authors inferred TCR strength from TRB CDR3 properties.

Researchers sorted approximately 290,000 cells of each CD8+ T cell subset in triplicate. TRB cDNA libraries were made by UMI-labeled 5' RACE. TCRdb re-called the 5' RACE reads and catalogs CDR3 proteins one per entry, DNA excluded. Seen in this sample are tens of thousands of distinct CDR3 sequences; the ten most common clones hold roughly 20%. Of note for this clonotype: Its target is not known.

The receptor comes from a human donor in good health. Some clones in this sample may be carry-over from other donors' samples. The source material was memory CD8+ T cells from blood.

CDR3 residues: CASSLFPPRGGFNGQFF. The chain links TRBV7-2 to TRBJ2-1; TCRdb reports TRBD2, a call that lacks DNA to check it against. From germline, CDR1 is SGHTA and CDR2 FQGNSA. The length of the CDR3 is 17 residues.